Presented here are 14 T cell receptor beta chains from one specimen sequenced in a study of Tregs in tolerant kidney transplant recipients. Assay used: immunoSEQ multiplex PCR; TCRdb lists only in-frame clones, some missing. Altogether tens of thousands of clones are present, about 90% being singletons, with the ten largest covering 0.6% to 0.7%. The sequenced sample was Tregs from blood. These receptors were obtained from a human donor in good health.

The gene calls are TRBV6-5 and TRBJ2-7, with TRBD2 matching over 8 bases. Per the germline V gene, CDR1 is MNHEY and CDR2 is SVGAGI. The trim removed 11 bases at V and 0 bases at J, leaving 6 bases unmatched. The CDR3 totals 13 residues. The CDR3 coding sequence is TGTGCCGTACTAGCGGCGAGCTCCTACGAGCAGTACTTC. Its translation is CAVLAASSYEQYF.

The chain uses TRBV15 and TRBJ1-5; D gene uncertain. Germline assignment: CDR1 LNHNV and CDR2 YYDKDF (reference sequence). The V and J ends lost 1 base and 0 bases respectively, with 13 bases between them. The CDR3 contains 17 residues. In DNA form, the CDR3 reads TGTGCCACCAGCAGAGGAAGTGGCAGACCTAGCAATCAGCCCCAGCATTTT. Its protein is CATSRGSGRPSNQPQHF.

This sequence joins TRBV30 and TRBJ2-3, with D possibly matching TRBD1 (6 bases). V was trimmed by 6 bases and J by 5 bases, leaving 9 bases between them. CDR3 length: 11 residues. The V gene's germline CDR1 is GTSNPN and CDR2 SVGIG (reference sequence). The CDR3 coding sequence is TGTGCCTGCCAAGGGGGAGATACGCAGTATTTT. It specifies CACQGGDTQYF.

V and J are TRBV6-5 and TRBJ2-1; TRBD2 might be the D (5 bases). Germline V gives CDR1 MNHEY, CDR2 SVGAGI. The CDR3 runs 15 residues. V was trimmed by 5 bases and J by 5 bases, leaving 16 bases between them. The CDR3 sequence: CASSRSRARNNEQFF. The CDR3 DNA is TGTGCCAGCAGTCGCTCGAGGGCTAGGAACAATGAGCAGTTCTTC.

As concerns this clone: The CDR3 carries no conserved terminal phenylalanine or tryptophan, so it likely arises from a read error. The DNA is left out, because the CDR3 cannot be placed on it with certainty; the CDR3 is given as TCRdb lists it. The genes are TRBV7-4 and TRBJ2-7. Germline loops: CDR1 SGHVT, CDR2 SQSDAQ. The CDR3 has 12 amino acids, counting both end residues. The CDR3 region is CASSWTGPKVSA.

This sequence joins TRBV7-9 and TRBJ1-4, with D unclear. V was pared by 5 bases and J by 7 bases, with 8 bases between. The germline V gene encodes CDR1 SEHNR and CDR2 FQNEAQ (reference sequence). The CDR3 extends over 12 amino acids. The CDR3: CASSPRGEKLFF. CDR3 nucleotide sequence: TGTGCCAGCAGCCCTAGAGGTGAAAAACTGTTTTTT. Full variable domain (rest looked up from reference TRBV7-9 and TRBJ1-4): DTGVSQNPRHKITKRGQNVTFRCDPISEHNRLYWYRQTLGQGPEFLTYFQNEAQLEKSRLLSDRFSAERPKGSFSTLEIQRTEQGDSAMYLCASSPRGEKLFFGSGTQLSVL.

The chain recombines TRBV7-9 with TRBJ2-5, with D possibly TRBD2 on 7 matching bases. There are 16 residues in the CDR3. The V end lost 7 bases, the J end lost 1 base, and 19 bases lay between the germline ends. Germline CDR1 reads SEHNR; CDR2 reads FQNEAQ (reference sequence). The CDR3 reads CASTFRRGGLQETQYF. The CDR3 nucleotides read TGTGCCAGCACCTTCCGTAGGGGGGGACTCCAAGAGACCCAGTACTTC.

CDR3 nucleotide sequence: TGTGCCAGCAGCGCCGCCGGTTCAGGGGGCCATGGCTACACCTTC. Translation gives CASSAAGSGGHGYTF. This chain connects TRBV9 to TRBJ1-2, with TRBD1 identical over 8 bases. This CDR3 region has 15 residues. CDR1 is SGDLS, CDR2 YYNGEE, per germline. J lost 6 bases, V lost 3 bases, and 10 bases had no gene match. Full variable domain (outside the CDR3, taken from reference TRBV9 and TRBJ1-2): DSGVTQTPKHLITATGQRVTLRCSPRSGDLSVYWYQQSLDQGLQFLIQYYNGEERAKGNILERFSAQQFPDLHSELNLSSLELGDSALYFCASSAAGSGGHGYTFGSGTRLTVV.

The gene calls are TRBV6-1 and TRBJ2-3; tentatively, D is TRBD2 (7 bases). CDR1 is MNHNS and CDR2 is SASEGT in the germline V gene. The CDR3 covers 15 residues. With 2 bases removed from V and 2 bases from J, the gap between germline ends came to 11 bases. For the CDR3, the DNA is TGTGCCAGCAGTGAACACGGGGGGCACACAGATACGCAGTATTTT. It yields the protein CASSEHGGHTDTQYF.

V and J are TRBV6-6 and TRBJ2-5, with 11 bases aligning to TRBD2. CDR1 is MNHNY, CDR2 SVGAGI, per germline (reference sequence). The CDR3 extends over 15 amino acids. Trimming removed 5 bases from V and 7 bases from J; junction bases left unmatched: 9. The CDR3 loop reads CASSPRVAGGRTQYF. Here the CDR3 DNA reads TGTGCCAGCAGTCCCCGGGTAGCGGGGGGGAGGACCCAGTACTTC.

This chain uses TRBV4-1 with TRBJ1-1; D is perhaps TRBD1 (5 bases). V dropped 6 bases and J dropped 3 bases, with 23 bases sitting between them. Germline CDR1 and CDR2: MGHRA and YSYEKL. CDR3 length: 17 amino acids. CDR3 sequence: CASSPGTHPSPDTEAFF. The CDR3 DNA reads as TGCGCCAGCAGTCCTGGGACTCACCCCTCACCGGACACTGAAGCTTTCTTT.

This clone showed up just a few times. The chain uses TRBV2 and TRBJ1-1; 10 bases match TRBD1. The CDR3 sequence is 17 residues long. V lost 3 bases and J lost 5; bases outside the gene matches: 12. The V gene's germline CDR1 is SNHLY and CDR2 FYNNEI. The CDR3 bases are TGTGCCAGCAGTGATACTGGGGTGACAGGGGGCTTTACTGAAGCTTTCTTT. Translating it yields CASSDTGVTGGFTEAFF.

The chain recombines TRBV6-5 with TRBJ1-5; TRBD1 matches at 7 bases. Germline trimming cut 10 bases from V and 5 bases from J; bases unmatched to any gene: 5. The germline V gene has CDR1 MNHEY and CDR2 SVGAGI. There are 12 residues in the CDR3. The CDR3 here is CATQGTHQPQHF. CDR3 nucleotide sequence: TGTGCCACACAGGGGACCCATCAGCCCCAGCATTTT.

V and J are TRBV30 and TRBJ1-2; TRBD1 aligns across 7 bases. The CDR3 sequence is 12 residues long. Looked up from germline, CDR1 is GTSNPN and CDR2 is SVGIG (reference sequence). Germline trimming cut 2 bases from V and 4 bases from J; bases unmatched to any gene: 1. CDR3 protein: CAWSKGAYGYTF. The CDR3 region has the DNA TGTGCCTGGAGTAAGGGGGCCTATGGCTACACCTTC.